Listed here are 22 T cell receptor beta chains from one sample, sequenced in a study of blood T cell repertoires in COVID-19. The protocol was immunoSEQ multiplex PCR, while the TCRdb copy is restricted to in-frame clones and leaves out a portion. The sample holds around 300,000 clones, approximately 86% seen once. Sequenced: peripheral blood. The receptor source for this set is a woman aged 25-40 years who had recovered from COVID-19.

The V call is TRBV27, the J call TRBJ2-7; 9 bases line up with TRBD2. V trimming: 6 bases; J trimming: 1 base; junction bases outside the gene matches: 4. Germline CDR1 and CDR2: MNHEY and SMNVEV (reference sequence). The CDR3 sequence is 14 residues long. In DNA form, the CDR3 reads TGTGCCAGCAGCGCGGGACTAGCATCCTACGAGCAGTACTTC. It yields the protein CASSAGLASYEQYF.

The chain couples TRBV10-3 to TRBJ1-6, with a tentative D call TRBD1 (6 bases). The CDR3 loop spans 13 amino acids. Germline V gene data show CDR1 as ENHRY and CDR2 as SYGVKD. Trimming took off 5 bases at V and 7 bases at J, with 9 bases between the two ends. CDR3 region: CAISTTGNSPLHF. The CDR3 nucleotides read TGTGCCATCAGTACTACAGGGAATTCACCCCTCCACTTT.

This chain links TRBV27 with TRBJ1-2, with 8 positions matching TRBD1. V gave up 3 bases and J gave up 4 bases; unmatched junction bases: 7. The CDR3 is 15 residues long. The germline V gene encodes CDR1 MNHEY and CDR2 SMNVEV (reference sequence). CDR3 DNA sequence: TGTGCCAGCAGTTTCCGGGACAGGCCAATCTATGGCTACACCTTC. This codes for CASSFRDRPIYGYTF.

The V gene is TRBV24-1, the J gene TRBJ1-5; D is unresolved. Germline-derived CDR1 and CDR2 are KGHDR and SFDVKD. The V and J ends lost 5 bases and 0 bases respectively, with 10 bases between them. The CDR3 runs to 15 residues. CDR3 sequence reads: CATSVGVYSNQPQHF. CDR3 DNA: TGTGCCACCAGTGTAGGAGTTTATAGCAATCAGCCCCAGCATTTT.

The chain carries TRBV29-1 and TRBJ1-2; D is undetermined. The CDR3 extends over 9 amino acids. CDR1 is SQVTM, CDR2 ANQGSEA, per germline. Trimming cost V 6 bases and J 8 bases, with 7 bases left between them. The CDR3 DNA reads TGCAGCGTAGCCCCGGGCTACACCTTC. Protein sequence: CSVAPGYTF.

In nucleotides, the CDR3 is TGTGCCAGCAGCTCTCCGGGAGAGACCCAGTACTTC. It is translated as CASSSPGETQYF. The V and J genes are TRBV5-4 and TRBJ2-5; D is ambiguous. With 3 bases removed from V and 4 bases from J, the gap between germline ends came to 7 bases. The CDR3 has 12 residues. Germline-derived CDR1 and CDR2 are SGHNT and YYREEE (reference sequence).

This clone occurred a few times. CDR3 in DNA: TGTGCCAGCGGTGCGGGACGAAGGGAGCAGTACTTC. Protein product: CASGAGRREQYF. This chain links TRBV28 with TRBJ2-7; a weak D match, TRBD2 (6 bases). V was pared by 8 bases and J by 7 bases, with 15 bases between. This CDR3 region has 12 residues. Germline lookup yields CDR1 MDHEN and CDR2 SYDVKM.

V and J are TRBV7-9 and TRBJ2-7; 9 nucleotides line up with TRBD2. The CDR3 contains 15 residues. Germline trimming cut 0 bases from V and 2 bases from J; bases unmatched to any gene: 2. Germline V gene lookup returns CDR1 SEHNR and CDR2 FQNEAQ (reference sequence). Written as DNA, the CDR3 is TGTGCCAGCAGCTTAGCGGGACTAGCCCCCTACGAGCAGTACTTC. Translating it yields CASSLAGLAPYEQYF.

The chain joins TRBV27 to TRBJ2-6; a weak D match, TRBD1 (6 bases). The CDR3 covers 16 residues. The V gene lost 4 bases and the J gene lost 2 bases, with 12 bases spanning the gap. The germline V gene has CDR1 MNHEY and CDR2 SMNVEV (reference sequence). This chain's CDR3 is CASSSFPGAGANVLTF. The CDR3 DNA reads TGTGCCAGCAGTTCTTTTCCAGGGGCTGGGGCCAACGTCCTGACTTTC.

The V gene is TRBV5-1, the J gene TRBJ1-6; TRBD1 agrees at 7 bases. The CDR3 sequence is 15 residues long. With V trimmed by 5 bases and J by 7 bases, 9 bases remained unmatched. The germline gives CDR1 SGHRS, CDR2 YFSETQ. CDR3: CASSNREQGNSPLHF. The CDR3 coding sequence is TGCGCCAGCAGTAATCGCGAACAGGGGAATTCACCCCTCCACTTT.

The chain joins TRBV7-2 to TRBJ1-4; D ambiguous. V was cut by 4 bases and J by 4 bases, with 7 bases left in between. Germline CDR1 and CDR2: SGHTA and FQGNSA. CDR3 length: 13 amino acids. DNA of the CDR3: TGTGCCAGCAGCTCTCTTCTTAATGAAAAACTGTTTTTT. Protein: CASSSLLNEKLFF.

The sample holds a few counts of this clone. The chain couples TRBV13 to TRBJ2-7; D might be TRBD2 (5 bases). The CDR3 totals 17 residues. From germline, CDR1 is PRHDT and CDR2 FYEKMQ (reference sequence). Trimming removed 5 bases at V and 4 bases at J, with 24 bases between. The CDR3 reads CASSPLLDSKVPYEQYF. For the CDR3, the DNA is TGTGCCAGCAGCCCCTTACTAGACTCCAAAGTCCCTTACGAGCAGTACTTC.

The chain uses TRBV7-9 and TRBJ1-5, with D maybe TRBD1 (5 bases). The CDR3 is 13 residues long. Germline CDR1 and CDR2: SEHNR and FQNEAQ (reference sequence). Trimming took off 5 bases at V and 7 bases at J, with 12 bases between the two ends. The CDR3 nucleotides are TGTGCCAGCAGCCCAGGGTTCTTGCAGCCCCAGCATTTT. It encodes CASSPGFLQPQHF.

The chain recombines TRBV11-2 with TRBJ2-5, with unresolved D. The germline CDR1 and CDR2 sequences are SGHAT and FQNNGV. V lost 1 base to trimming and J lost 5 bases, with 14 bases between them. The CDR3 runs 15 residues. The CDR3 bases are TGTGCCAGCAGCTTAGCAGGTAGTGGGCCCGAGACCCAGTACTTC. This translates into CASSLAGSGPETQYF.

This clone came up once. The chain links TRBV5-1 to TRBJ1-5, with D maybe TRBD1 (5 bases). Trimming pared 0 bases from V and 4 bases from J, leaving 11 bases between. CDR1 and CDR2 (germline): SGHRS, YFSETQ. CDR3 length: 15 amino acids. Here the CDR3 DNA reads TGCGCCAGCAGCTTGGATCCAGGGAATAATCAGCCCCAGCATTTT. This codes for CASSLDPGNNQPQHF.

This clone was observed once. This chain joins TRBV4-1 and TRBJ1-5; D is undetermined. Germline V gives CDR1 MGHRA, CDR2 YSYEKL. With 1 base removed from V and 6 bases from J, the gap between germline ends came to 16 bases. This CDR3 has 16 amino acids. CDR3 sequence: CASSQVPSVDGQPQHF. In DNA form, the CDR3 reads TGCGCCAGCAGCCAAGTCCCCAGCGTTGATGGTCAGCCCCAGCATTTT.

V and J are TRBV9 and TRBJ2-1, with TRBD2 matching over 8 bases. Germline CDR1 reads SGDLS; CDR2 reads YYNGEE. The CDR3 has 17 residues. V gave up 1 base and J gave up 0 bases; unmatched junction bases: 6. The CDR3, as DNA: TGTGCCAGCAGCGTAAGTCAGCGGGGGAGCTCCTACAATGAGCAGTTCTTC. Translating gives CASSVSQRGSSYNEQFF.

The chain joins TRBV29-1 to TRBJ2-3; 7 bases map to TRBD1. CDR1 is SQVTM, CDR2 ANQGSEA, per germline. This CDR3 region has 16 residues. Trimming removed 2 bases from V and 5 bases from J; junction bases left unmatched: 13. The CDR3 nucleotides are TGCAGCGTTGAATTTTATAGGACAGGACACGAAGATACGCAGTATTTT. This sequence encodes CSVEFYRTGHEDTQYF.

The chain links TRBV28 to TRBJ1-4, with TRBD1 matching 9 bases. This CDR3 has 16 residues. CDR1 is MDHEN, CDR2 SYDVKM, per germline. V gave up 2 bases and J gave up 7 bases; unmatched junction bases: 8. The CDR3, as DNA: TGTGCCAGCAGTTTAGGGACTGACAGGGGGTTTGAAAAACTGTTTTTT. Encoded protein: CASSLGTDRGFEKLFF.

V usage is TRBV7-2 and J usage is TRBJ1-2; tentative D call: TRBD1 (5 bases). V lost 5 bases to trimming and J lost 1 base, with 11 bases between them. CDR3 length equals 14 residues. Germline CDR1 reads SGHTA; CDR2 reads FQGNSA. The CDR3 loop is CASSLRQINYGYTF. DNA of the CDR3: TGTGCCAGCAGCCTACGACAGATTAACTATGGCTACACCTTC.

A note on this clone: Within the sample, other DNA sequences also encode this same CDR3. The V call is TRBV4-2, the J call TRBJ1-5; possibly TRBD1 for D (5 bases). Trimming cost V 0 bases and J 5 bases, with 11 bases left between them. From germline, CDR1 is LGHNA and CDR2 YNFKEQ. CDR3 length equals 15 residues. DNA of the CDR3: TGTGCCAGCAGCCAAGAAAATAGGGGCCATCAGCCCCAGCATTTT. Protein sequence: CASSQENRGHQPQHF.

The chain has TRBV6-5 and TRBJ1-4; 8 bases are shared with TRBD1. The trim removed 10 bases at V and 3 bases at J, leaving 4 bases unmatched. Germline lookup yields CDR1 MNHEY and CDR2 SVGAGI. This CDR3 region has 13 residues. CDR3 region: CATRTGSNEKLFF. The CDR3 DNA sequence: TGTGCCACCCGGACAGGGTCTAATGAAAAACTGTTTTTT.